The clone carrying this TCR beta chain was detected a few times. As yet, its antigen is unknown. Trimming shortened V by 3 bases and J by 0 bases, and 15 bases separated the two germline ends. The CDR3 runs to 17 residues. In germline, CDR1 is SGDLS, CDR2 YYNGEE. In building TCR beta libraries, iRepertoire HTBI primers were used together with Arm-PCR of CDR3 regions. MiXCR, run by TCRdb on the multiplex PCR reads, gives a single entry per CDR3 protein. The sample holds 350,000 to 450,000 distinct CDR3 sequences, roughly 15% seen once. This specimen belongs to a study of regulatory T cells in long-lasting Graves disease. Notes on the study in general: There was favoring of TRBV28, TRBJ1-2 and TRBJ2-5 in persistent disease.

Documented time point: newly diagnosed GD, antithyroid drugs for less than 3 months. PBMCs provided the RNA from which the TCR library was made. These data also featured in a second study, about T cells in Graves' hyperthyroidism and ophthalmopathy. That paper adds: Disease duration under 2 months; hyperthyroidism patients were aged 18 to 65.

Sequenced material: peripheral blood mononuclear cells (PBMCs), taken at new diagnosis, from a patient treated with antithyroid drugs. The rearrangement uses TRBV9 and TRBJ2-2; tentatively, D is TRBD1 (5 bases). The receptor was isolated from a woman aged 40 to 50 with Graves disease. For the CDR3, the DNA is TGTGCCAGCAGCGACCCCTCGACAGCACCGAACACCGGGGAGCTGTTTTTT. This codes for CASSDPSTAPNTGELFF.